The 3 T cell receptor beta chains in this list originate from one sample, sequenced in a study of CD8 T cells in Susac syndrome. After extraction with the RNeasy kit, roughly 0.45 to 1 ug of the RNA was reverse transcribed using random hexamers. TCRdb reanalysed the immunoSEQ multiplex PCR reads using MiXCR and keeps one entry per CDR3 protein. There are 200,000 to 250,000 distinct CDR3 sequences in the sample; 80% to 95% occur only once, and roughly 0.13% lies in the top ten. The specimen was CD8+ T cells from PBMCs. The source is a human donor with multiple sclerosis.

V and J are TRBV12-3 or TRBV12-4 and TRBJ2-7; D may be TRBD1 (7 bases). The CDR3 covers 13 residues. V lost 3 bases to trimming and J lost 7 bases, with 13 bases between them. The CDR3 protein is CASSLAAGGEQYF. For the CDR3, the DNA is TGTGCCAGCAGTTTGGCTGCAGGGGGGGAGCAGTACTTC.

CDR3 DNA sequence: TGTGCCAGCAGCTCCTCGGCTGAGAACACTGAAGCTTTCTTT. Translated, it gives CASSSSAENTEAFF. The chain recombines TRBV7-9 with TRBJ1-1; unclear D gene. Between the trimmed V and J ends, which lost 4 bases and 1 base, there was a span of 10 bases. The CDR3 runs to 14 residues. Per the germline V gene, CDR1 is SEHNR and CDR2 is FQNEAQ (reference sequence).

The chain carries TRBV5-1 and TRBJ1-2; TRBD1 matches 10 bases. The CDR3 is 15 residues long. After removal of 0 bases from V and 3 bases from J, the junction contained 2 bases not matched to a gene. Looked up from germline, CDR1 is SGHRS and CDR2 is YFSETQ. The CDR3 DNA sequence: TGCGCCAGCAGCTTGGACGGGACAGGGGACTATGGCTACACCTTC. This encodes CASSLDGTGDYGYTF.